This T cell receptor (beta chain) was documented in a study of shared clonotypes between healthy human individuals (dated by TCRdb to 2018 to 2020). Turning to the overall study: A few men and a couple of women, aged 18 to 49 years, made up the cohort. To estimate repertoire size and how much clonotype sharing occurs between individuals, the study deeply sequenced the blood TCR repertoires of about five healthy adults. Per donor, leukapheresis produced somewhere between about 0.94 and 9 billion PBMCs. Different laboratories and diverse techniques were used to prepare libraries and sequence TCR repertoires, to increase sequencing depth and limit assay-specific biases. For each donor, three plates each were used for CD4 naive and CD4 memory, two plates were used for CD8 naive, and one plate was used for CD8 memory.

Using the deep immunoSEQ assay, TCR CDR3 regions were amplified from genomic DNA by multiplex PCR. Extracted genomic DNA from each cell subset was spread evenly across all wells of several immunoSEQ 96-well plates, with each plate serving as a replicate. For sorted subsets, each replicate PCR was loaded with approximately 200 ng genomic DNA, equivalent to roughly 30,000 T cell genomes. Purified libraries were quantified with a Qubit 3.0 fluorometer, sized on a Bioanalyzer 2100, and re-quantified with the KAPA Library Quantification kit. A separate single-read 150-cycle Illumina NextSeq 550 flow cell was used to sequence each immunoSEQ 96-well plate. Processing in the source paper ran as follows. The immunoSEQ output contained only junctional sequences without quality scores, so filtering could not match that applied to full-length reads. To assign V/J genes and CDR3, sequences were annotated against IMGT germline references using PyIR, a Python wrapper for IgBLAST v1.9. Any read was removed if the V/J assignment was weak (E-value above 1e-6), the CDR3 was missing, or the read contained stop codons, out-of-frame junctions, or ambiguous translated residues. V3J clonotypes were defined as sequences sharing the same inferred V gene, J gene, and CDR3 amino acid sequence. Percentage overlap between repertoires was calculated by dividing the number of shared unique clonotypes by the size of the smaller repertoire. RTK rarefaction, the Chao1 estimator, and Recon v2.1 estimates of unobserved clonotypes were used to assess repertoire richness. OLGA was used to compute generation probabilities for all TCRbeta clonotypes that the gDNA method yielded from a few donors. As stored in TCRdb, this immuneACCESS dataset retains in-frame rearrangements with V and J assigned. A fraction of the clones does not appear; measured against another copy, unresolved V genes explain less than half of the discrepancy, and the remainder lacks a known reason. V, J and clone size were drawn from that table, and D and trimming were deduced from the DNA. This sample is represented by under 850,000 clones; nearly 95% of them were singletons. 24% of the sample lies in the top ten.

With regard to this clone: Its antigen is currently not known. One base away there is no much larger clone; base qualities are not given.

CD8 naive samples were obtained by positive selection for CCR7 among CD45RO-negative cells, yielding a CD45RA+CCR7+ population from which TemRA cells were excluded. The donors were healthy, HIV-negative adults with no recently reported acute infections or vaccinations. Every donor was a Caucasian adult living in Nashville, Tennessee, USA. Blood was collected by leukapheresis, and PBMCs were isolated by Ficoll-Histopaque density gradient centrifugation and then cryopreserved in liquid nitrogen vapor phase. Analytical flow cytometry was used to check the purity and quantity of every magnetically sorted T cell population. Genomic DNA was isolated from each sorted fraction and quantified by UV absorbance on a Nanodrop 2000c. Study-wide conclusions, independent of this receptor: Because the study included a small number of donors, the genetic and exposure-history diversity represented was limited. Only blood was sampled, and tissue TCR repertoires likely differ from those in blood. Even with the large sequencing depth, rarefaction of the sorted-subset datasets indicated that sequencing was incomplete. Larger estimated clonotype richness was generally found for naive subsets than for memory subsets. Pairwise subsampling led to the expectation that sequencing depth would affect the degree of clonotype sharing among donors. Clonotypes shared by all four sorted-subset donors showed higher generation probabilities than non-shared clonotypes. When a handful of donors were compared, the shared fraction of clonotypes was roughly 5% for naive CD4, around 3.6% for naive CD8, more than 2% for memory CD4, and under 0.5% for memory CD8.

The CDR3 runs 15 amino acids, cysteine and phenylalanine included. Left in the record is the CDR3 DNA by itself, 45 bases read in frame from the first base. The junction shows trimming of 7 bases on V and 5 bases on J, and the gene matches do not reach 10 bases of it. CDR1 and CDR2, looked up from the germline V gene (reference sequence), are LNHDA and SQIVND. Sequenced input: naive CD8+ T cells sorted from blood. The cell subset or site label, read with the paper, signifies: CD45RA+CCR7+. This clonotype was obtained from a man under 40 in good health. In this chain, TRBV19 is recombined with TRBJ2-7; TRBD2 agrees with 11 junctional bases. The DNA sequence is given as TGTGCCAGTACCACTAGCGGGAGTAGTATCCACGAGCAGTACTTC. Its protein is CASTTSGSSIHEQYF.